This TCR beta chain was documented in a study of CXCR3-negative and CXCR3-positive naive CD8 T cells. This CDR3 region has 15 residues. The V gene's germline CDR1 is LGHNA and CDR2 YSLEER. Carrying UMI labels, the TRB cDNA libraries were prepared through 5' RACE. No DNA is given; TCRdb re-called the 5' RACE reads and lists each CDR3 protein once. The sample data list roughly 61,000 distinct CDR3 sequences. Study results and limitations: CXCR3-positive naive cells carried more hydrophobic TRB CDR3s than CXCR3-negative naive cells did. TRBV-TRBJ usage matched between naive CXCR3-negative and CXCR3-positive cells but not between memory cells.

Comment on this clonotype: Its antigen is still unknown.

Sequencing input: naive CXCR3+ CD8+ T cells from blood. Subset described: CD45RO-CCR7+CD27+CD95- naive CD8+ T cells expressing CXCR3 (TNR3+). V usage is TRBV4-3 and J usage is TRBJ1-2. The origin of this receptor is a human donor in good health. Some clones in this sample may be carry-over from other donors' samples. CDR3 protein: CASSQDDVRLYGYTF.